This TCR beta chain was recorded in a study of vaccination and CD4 T cells after COVID-19. Study details: The peptides that stimulated the cells were overlapping spike peptides from SARS-CoV-2, HCoV-NL63, HCoV-OC43 and HCoV-229E.

Sequenced with the Oncomine TCR Beta short-read assay was DNA taken from cultured CD4+ T cells. TCRdb independently ran MiXCR on the PCR reads; one entry per CDR3 protein. The sample lists about 6,900 distinct CDR3 sequences; more than 45% were seen once. Indicated treatment: roughly 11-day PBMC culture with coronavirus spike peptide pools or control peptides (ViraFEST assay). These CD4+ T cells came from an unexposed donor, sampled before the COVID-19 pandemic (2011-2018). The V segment lost 2 bases and the J segment 3 bases; nucleotides outside the gene matches: 0. The CDR3 runs to 13 residues. Germline V lookup: CDR1 SNHLY, CDR2 FYNNEI. A remark on this clonotype: The antigen is not known.

Sample: CD4+ T cells from blood, cultured in vitro. The sequence was obtained from a human donor in good health. The chain carries TRBV2 and TRBJ2-5, with 7 bases identical to TRBD1. The CDR3 region has the DNA TGTGCCAGCAGTGAAACAGGGGAAGAGACCCAGTACTTC. It specifies CASSETGEETQYF.